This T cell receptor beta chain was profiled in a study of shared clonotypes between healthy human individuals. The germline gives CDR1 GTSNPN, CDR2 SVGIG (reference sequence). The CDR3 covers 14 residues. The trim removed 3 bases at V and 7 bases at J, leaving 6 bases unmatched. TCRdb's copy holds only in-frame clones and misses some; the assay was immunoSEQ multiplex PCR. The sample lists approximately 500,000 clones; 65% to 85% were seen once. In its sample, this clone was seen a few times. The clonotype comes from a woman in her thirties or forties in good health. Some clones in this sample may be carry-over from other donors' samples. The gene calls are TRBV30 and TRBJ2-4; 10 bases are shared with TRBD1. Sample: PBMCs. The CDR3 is CAWSAGQGFNIQYF. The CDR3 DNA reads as TGTGCCTGGAGCGCGGGACAGGGGTTTAACATTCAGTACTTC. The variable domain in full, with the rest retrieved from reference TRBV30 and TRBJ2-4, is SQTIHQWPATLVQPVGSPLSLECTVEGTSNPNLYWYRQAAGRGLQLLFYSVGIGQISSEVPQNLSASRPQDRQFILSSKKLLLSDSGFYLCAWSAGQGFNIQYFGAGTRLSVL.